This T cell receptor (beta chain) was captured by sequencing in a study of shared clonotypes between healthy human individuals. A note on this clone: The antigen remains unidentified. Additional DNA sequences in this sample encode the identical CDR3.

TCRdb's table, derived via immunoSEQ multiplex PCR, lists solely in-frame clones and lacks some. The sample consists of 2 million to 2.5 million clones, 85% to 95% of them appearing once. The CDR3 spans 13 residues. Trimming removed 1 base from V and 4 bases from J, with 7 bases in between. Germline V gene lookup returns CDR1 SGHNT and CDR2 YYREEE (reference sequence). Regarding the study as a whole: Naive subsets, compared against memory subsets, generally had larger estimated richness values. Clonotype sharing levels among donors were expected to vary with sequencing depth.

This receptor was identified in a man aged 18-30 years in good health. Sequencing used naive CD4+ T cells sorted from blood. Subset noted: CD45RA+ positively selected. The chain is built from TRBV5-4 and TRBJ2-3; tentative D call: TRBD2 (5 bases). CDR3 sequence (DNA): TGTGCCAGCAGCTTGACCGGGGCAGATACGCAGTATTTT. As protein: CASSLTGADTQYF.